The present TCR beta chain was sequenced within a study of T cells in Graves' hyperthyroidism and ophthalmopathy. This CDR3 spans 17 amino acids. V gave up 5 bases and J gave up 0 bases, with 17 bases separating them. Germline-derived CDR1 and CDR2 are MNHNY and SVGAGI (reference sequence). Study-wide results and caveats: Appearing also in blood were most of the thyroid clonotypes expanded above 0.001. In simple terms, a model built on 13 V-J features told ophthalmopathy apart from stable hyperthyroidism.

A patient was excluded if there was uncontrolled infection, other autoimmune disease, pregnancy or lactation. A note on this clonotype: The antigen is undetermined.

Researchers amplified the TCR beta CDR3 regions from RNA transcripts. First-round RT-PCR targeting the TCR CDR3 was performed with the HTBI primer set. TCRdb redid the calling of the multiplex PCR reads with MiXCR, one entry per CDR3 protein. The profile shows 600,000 to 800,000 distinct CDR3 sequences, 35% of them singletons. The sample comprised blood. V is TRBV6-6 and J is TRBJ1-5; perhaps TRBD1 as D (6 bases). This TCR derives from a woman in her thirties or forties with Graves' hyperthyroidism. The CDR3 region is CASSVFQDSYSNQPQHF. The CDR3 region has the DNA TGTGCCAGCAGTGTGTTCCAGGACAGCTATAGCAATCAGCCCCAGCATTTT.